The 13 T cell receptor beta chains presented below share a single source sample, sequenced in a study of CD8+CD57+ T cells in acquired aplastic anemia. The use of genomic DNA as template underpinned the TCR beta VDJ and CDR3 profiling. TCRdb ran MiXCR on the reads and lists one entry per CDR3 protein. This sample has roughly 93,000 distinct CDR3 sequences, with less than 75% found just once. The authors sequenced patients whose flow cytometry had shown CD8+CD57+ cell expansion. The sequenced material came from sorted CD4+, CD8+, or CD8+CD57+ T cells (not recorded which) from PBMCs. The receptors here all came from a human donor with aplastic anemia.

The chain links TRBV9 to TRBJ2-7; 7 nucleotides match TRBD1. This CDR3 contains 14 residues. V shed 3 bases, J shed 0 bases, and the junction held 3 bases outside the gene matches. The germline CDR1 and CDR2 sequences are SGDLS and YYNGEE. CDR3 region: CASSAGTVSYEQYF. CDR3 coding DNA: TGTGCCAGCAGCGCGGGGACAGTCTCCTACGAGCAGTACTTC.

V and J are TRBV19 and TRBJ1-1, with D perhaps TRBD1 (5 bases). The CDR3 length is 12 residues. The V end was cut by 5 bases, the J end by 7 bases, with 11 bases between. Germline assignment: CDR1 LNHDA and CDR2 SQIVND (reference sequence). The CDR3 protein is CASSFRQFEAFF. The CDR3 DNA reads TGTGCCAGTAGTTTTCGACAGTTTGAAGCTTTCTTT.

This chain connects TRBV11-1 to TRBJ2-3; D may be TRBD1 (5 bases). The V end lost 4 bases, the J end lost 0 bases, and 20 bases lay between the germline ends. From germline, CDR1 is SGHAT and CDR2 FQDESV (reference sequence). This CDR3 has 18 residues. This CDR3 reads CASSSPGQAGISTDTQYF. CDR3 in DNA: TGTGCCAGCAGCTCGCCGGGCCAAGCAGGGATTAGCACAGATACGCAGTATTTT. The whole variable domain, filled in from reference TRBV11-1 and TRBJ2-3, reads EAEVAQSPRYKITEKSQAVAFWCDPISGHATLYWYRQILGQGPELLVQFQDESVVDDSQLPKDRFSAERLKGVDSTLKIQPAELGDSAMYLCASSSPGQAGISTDTQYFGPGTRLTVL.

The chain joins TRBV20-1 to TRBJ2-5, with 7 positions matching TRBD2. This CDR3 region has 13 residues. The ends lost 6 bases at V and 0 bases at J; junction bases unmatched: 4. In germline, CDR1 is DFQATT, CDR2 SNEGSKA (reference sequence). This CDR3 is CSAPGTNQETQYF. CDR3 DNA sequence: TGCAGTGCCCCCGGGACTAACCAAGAGACCCAGTACTTC.

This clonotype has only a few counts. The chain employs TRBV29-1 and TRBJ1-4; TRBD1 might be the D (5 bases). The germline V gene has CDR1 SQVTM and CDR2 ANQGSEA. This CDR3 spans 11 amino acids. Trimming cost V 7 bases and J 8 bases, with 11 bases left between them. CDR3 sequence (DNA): TGCAGCGCTAAAGAGGGGGAAAAACTGTTTTTT. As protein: CSAKEGEKLFF.

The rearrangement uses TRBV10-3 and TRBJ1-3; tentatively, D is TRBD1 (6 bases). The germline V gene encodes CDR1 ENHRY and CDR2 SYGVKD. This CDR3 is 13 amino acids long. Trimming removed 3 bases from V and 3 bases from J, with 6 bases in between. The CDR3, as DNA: TGTGCCATCAGTGACAGGGGTGGAAACACCATATATTTT. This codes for CAISDRGGNTIYF.

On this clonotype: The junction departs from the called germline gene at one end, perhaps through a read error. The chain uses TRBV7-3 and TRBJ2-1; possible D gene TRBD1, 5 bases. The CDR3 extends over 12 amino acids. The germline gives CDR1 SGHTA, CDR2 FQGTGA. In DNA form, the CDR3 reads TGTGCCGGCAGCTCACAGGATAATGAGCAGCTCTTC. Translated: CAGSSQDNEQLF. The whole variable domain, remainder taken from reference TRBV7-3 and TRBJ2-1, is GAGVSQTPSNKVTEKGKYVELRCDPISGHTALYWYRQSLGQGPEFLIYFQGTGAADDSGLPNDRFFAVRPEGSVSTLKIQRTERGDSAVYLCAGSSQDNEQLFGPGTRLTVL.

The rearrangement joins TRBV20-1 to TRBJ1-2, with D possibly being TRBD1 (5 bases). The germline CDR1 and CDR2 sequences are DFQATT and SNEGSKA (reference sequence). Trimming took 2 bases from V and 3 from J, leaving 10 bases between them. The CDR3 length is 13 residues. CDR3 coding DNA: TGCAGTGCTAGAAAAGACAGCCACTATGGCTACACCTTC. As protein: CSARKDSHYGYTF.

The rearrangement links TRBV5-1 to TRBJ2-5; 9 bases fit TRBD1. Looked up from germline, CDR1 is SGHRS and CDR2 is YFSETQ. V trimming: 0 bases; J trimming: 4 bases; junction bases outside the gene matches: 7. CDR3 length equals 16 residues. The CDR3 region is CASSLDGTGQGETQYF. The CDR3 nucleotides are TGCGCCAGCAGCTTGGACGGGACAGGGCAGGGAGAGACCCAGTACTTC.

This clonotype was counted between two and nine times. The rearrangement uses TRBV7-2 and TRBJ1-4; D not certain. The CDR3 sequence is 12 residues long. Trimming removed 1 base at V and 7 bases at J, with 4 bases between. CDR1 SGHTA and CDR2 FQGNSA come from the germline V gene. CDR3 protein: CASSLGREKLFF. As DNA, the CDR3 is TGTGCCAGCAGCTTAGGTCGTGAAAAACTGTTTTTT.

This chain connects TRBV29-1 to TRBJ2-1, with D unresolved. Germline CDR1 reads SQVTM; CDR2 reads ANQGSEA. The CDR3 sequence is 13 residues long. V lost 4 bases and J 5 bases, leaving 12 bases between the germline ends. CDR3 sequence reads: CSVAEINNNEQFF. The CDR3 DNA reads TGCAGCGTTGCAGAGATTAATAACAATGAGCAGTTCTTC.

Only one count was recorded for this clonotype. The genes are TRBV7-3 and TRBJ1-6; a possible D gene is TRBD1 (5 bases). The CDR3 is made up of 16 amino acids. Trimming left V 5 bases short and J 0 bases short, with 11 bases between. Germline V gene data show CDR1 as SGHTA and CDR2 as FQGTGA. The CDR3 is CASSQNQGSYNSPLHF. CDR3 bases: TGTGCCAGCAGCCAAAATCAGGGCTCCTATAATTCACCCCTCCACTTT.

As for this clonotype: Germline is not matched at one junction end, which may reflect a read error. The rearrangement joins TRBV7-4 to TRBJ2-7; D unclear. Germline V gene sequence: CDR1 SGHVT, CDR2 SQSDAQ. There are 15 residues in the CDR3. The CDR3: CASSPDVPGTAEQYF. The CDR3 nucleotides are TGCGCCAGCAGTCCCGACGTCCCGGGCACCGCCGAGCAGTACTTC.